This T cell receptor beta chain emerged from a study of blood T cell repertoires in COVID-19. Study background: Acute-phase and convalescent COVID-19 samples originated in the United States, Italy and Spain.

CDR1 and CDR2 from the germline V gene are SEHNR and FQNEAQ (reference sequence). V gave up 2 bases and J gave up 8 bases; unmatched junction bases: 19. The CDR3 covers 19 residues. The table came from immunoSEQ multiplex PCR; TCRdb's copy has only in-frame clones and leaves some out. The profile shows some 250,000 clones, approximately 86% of them singletons. The sequenced sample consisted of peripheral blood. The chain recombines TRBV7-9 with TRBJ2-3, with 10 nucleotides matching TRBD2. This TCR came from a man aged 25 to 45 with active or convalescent COVID-19. CDR3 sequence: CASSLSNPGTSGVYGTQYF. CDR3 DNA: TGTGCCAGCAGCTTATCAAACCCGGGCACTAGCGGGGTTTATGGTACGCAGTATTTT.